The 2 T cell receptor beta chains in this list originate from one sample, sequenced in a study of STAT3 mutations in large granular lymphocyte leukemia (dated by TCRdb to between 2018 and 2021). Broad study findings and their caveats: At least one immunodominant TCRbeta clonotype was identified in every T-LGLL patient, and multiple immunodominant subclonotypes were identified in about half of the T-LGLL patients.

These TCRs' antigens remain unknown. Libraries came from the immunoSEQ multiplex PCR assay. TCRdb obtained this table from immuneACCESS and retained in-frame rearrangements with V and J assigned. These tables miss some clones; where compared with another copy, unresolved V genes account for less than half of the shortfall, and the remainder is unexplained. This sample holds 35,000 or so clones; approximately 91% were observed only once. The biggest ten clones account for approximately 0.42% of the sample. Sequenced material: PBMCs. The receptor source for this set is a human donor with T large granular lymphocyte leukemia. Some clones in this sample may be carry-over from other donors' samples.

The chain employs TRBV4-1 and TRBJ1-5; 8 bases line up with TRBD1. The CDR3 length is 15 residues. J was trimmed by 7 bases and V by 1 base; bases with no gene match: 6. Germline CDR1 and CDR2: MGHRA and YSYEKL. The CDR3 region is CASSQVGTGGQPQHF. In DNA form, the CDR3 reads TGCGCCAGCAGCCAAGTCGGAACAGGGGGGCAGCCCCAGCATTTT.

CDR3 amino acids: CASSDWTGGNEQFF. CDR3 DNA sequence: TGCGCCAGCAGCGACTGGACAGGAGGGAATGAGCAGTTCTTC. The chain has TRBV5-1 and TRBJ2-1; D may be TRBD1 (7 bases). Germline V gives CDR1 SGHRS, CDR2 YFSETQ. Trimming pared 4 bases from V and 7 bases from J, leaving 15 bases between. This CDR3 comprises 14 residues.